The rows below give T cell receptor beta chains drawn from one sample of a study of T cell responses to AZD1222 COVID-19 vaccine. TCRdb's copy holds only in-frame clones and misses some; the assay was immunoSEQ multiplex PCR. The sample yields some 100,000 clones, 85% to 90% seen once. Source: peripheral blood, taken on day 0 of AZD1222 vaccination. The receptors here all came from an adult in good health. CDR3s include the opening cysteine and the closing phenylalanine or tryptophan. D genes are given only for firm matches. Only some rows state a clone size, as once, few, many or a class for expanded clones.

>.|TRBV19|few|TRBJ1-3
TGTGCCAGTAGTATCGAGGGACAACCGGGGACTTCTGGAAACACCATATATTTT
CASSIEGQPGTSGNTIYF
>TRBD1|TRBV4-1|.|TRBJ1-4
TGCGCCAGCAGCCAAGAGCACGGGACAGGGCGCTCTAATGAAAAACTGTTTTTT
CASSQEHGTGRSNEKLFF
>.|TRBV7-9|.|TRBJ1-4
TGTGCCAGCAGCTTGCCGGCAGAAAATGAAAAACTGTTTTTT
CASSLPAENEKLFF
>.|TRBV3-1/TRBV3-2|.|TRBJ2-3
TGTGCCAGCAGCCAAAGGTCCCCCGGACTTATCACAGATACGCAGTATTTT
CASSQRSPGLITDTQYF
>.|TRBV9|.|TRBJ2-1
TGTGCCAGCAGCGTAGGCTACGGCCCCAATGAGCAGTTCTTC
CASSVGYGPNEQFF
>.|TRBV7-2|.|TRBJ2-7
TGTGCCAGCAGCCCCCCCCCACAGGGAGGGTGGGCCAGCTCCGAGCAGTACTTC
CASSPPPQGGWASSEQYF
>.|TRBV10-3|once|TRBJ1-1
TGTGCCATCAGTACAACGGTGGGGACTGAAGCTTTCTTT
CAISTTVGTEAFF
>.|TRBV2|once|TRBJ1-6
TGTGCCAGCAGTTTAAACGGACCCCTAGGGACTTCACCCCTCCACTTT
CASSLNGPLGTSPLHF
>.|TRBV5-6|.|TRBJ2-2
TGTGCCAGCGTATCATGGGGTGCCGGGGAGCTGTTTTTT
CASVSWGAGELFF
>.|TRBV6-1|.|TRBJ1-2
TGTGCCAGCAGTGATCAGGGTAACGGAGCTATGAGAGGCTACACCTTC
CASSDQGNGAMRGYTF
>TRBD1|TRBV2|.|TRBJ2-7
TGTGCCTGTAGGATACAGGGGGGTGCCTACGAGCAGTACTTC
CACRIQGGAYEQYF
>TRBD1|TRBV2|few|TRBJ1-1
TGTGCCAGCAGTCAGGGACAGGGAAGGGAAGCTTTCTTT
CASSQGQGREAFF
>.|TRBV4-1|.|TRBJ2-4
TGCGCCAGCAGCCAATCCTCCCTGGGCAAAAACATTCAGTACTTC
CASSQSSLGKNIQYF
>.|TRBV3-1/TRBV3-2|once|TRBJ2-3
TGTGCCAGCAGCCTATCGACAGGTTACACAGATACGCAGTATTTT
CASSLSTGYTDTQYF